One sample yielded the 11 T cell receptor beta chains listed below, sequenced in a study of control samples from healthy donors and cancer patients. The method was immunoSEQ multiplex PCR; TCRdb's version includes in-frame clones alone and lacks a portion of them. The sample holds around 58,000 clones; approximately 88% are singletons and the top ten take 3.5% to 4.5%. What was sequenced was blood. These receptors all come from a man aged 50 to 60 in good health.

V usage is TRBV12-1 and J usage is TRBJ1-2. TRBV12-1 is assigned pseudogene status. The CDR3 has 11 residues. CDR3 bases: TGTGCCAGCAGCACCGGGGAGGGCTACACCTTC. Translating gives CASSTGEGYTF.

The gene calls are TRBV28 and TRBJ2-2, with TRBD2 identical over 8 bases. This CDR3 comprises 16 residues. Germline V gene sequence: CDR1 MDHEN, CDR2 SYDVKM. The junction had 10 bases not matched to a gene; V was cut back by 7 bases and J by 3 bases. In DNA, the CDR3 is TGTGCCAGCATGCACCTGGGCGGGAGGTACACCGGGGAGCTGTTTTTT. This encodes CASMHLGGRYTGELFF.

The CDR3 region has the DNA TGTGCCAGCAGCTTAGCAACGGGGAGAGGGTCAGAGACCCAGTACTTC. Its protein product is CASSLATGRGSETQYF. The rearrangement links TRBV7-8 to TRBJ2-5; D is possibly TRBD2 (5 bases). This CDR3 comprises 16 residues. Per germline, CDR1 SGHVS and CDR2 FQNEAQ. The V and J ends lost 0 bases and 4 bases respectively, with 15 bases between them.

This clone was recorded once. J is TRBJ2-5 and V is TRBV6-6; D may match TRBD1 or TRBD2 (6 bases each). Per germline, CDR1 MNHNY and CDR2 SVGAGI (reference sequence). V was clipped by 5 bases and J by 3 bases, with 16 bases between them. The CDR3 has 15 amino acids. This CDR3 reads CASSLRRGVEETQYF. The CDR3 nucleotides read TGTGCCAGCAGTCTTCGAAGGGGGGTTGAAGAGACCCAGTACTTC.

This rearrangement joins TRBV19 to TRBJ2-6; TRBD2 agrees at 7 bases. Looked up from germline, CDR1 is LNHDA and CDR2 is SQIVND (reference sequence). The trim removed 6 bases at V and 0 bases at J, leaving 11 bases unmatched. There are 18 residues in the CDR3. CDR3 sequence: CASRGRASGSSGANVLTF. DNA for the CDR3: TGTGCCAGTAGAGGGAGGGCTAGCGGTTCCTCTGGGGCCAACGTCCTGACTTTC.

The gene calls are TRBV4-2 and TRBJ2-1; D might be TRBD2 (6 bases). CDR3 length equals 17 residues. Germline-derived CDR1 and CDR2 are LGHNA and YNFKEQ. Deletions cut 0 bases from V and 0 bases from J, with 12 bases between. In DNA, the CDR3 is TGTGCCAGCAGCCAAGACTTAGCGGCGAGCTCCTACAATGAGCAGTTCTTC. Amino acids: CASSQDLAASSYNEQFF.

The CDR3 protein is CASSDGQGARGEQYF. For the CDR3, the DNA is TGTGCCAGCTCAGACGGACAGGGAGCTCGGGGCGAGCAGTACTTC. The V and J genes are TRBV18 and TRBJ2-7; 8 positions agree with TRBD1. This CDR3 spans 15 amino acids. Per germline, CDR1 KGHSH and CDR2 LQKENI. The ends lost 5 bases at V and 6 bases at J; junction bases unmatched: 12.

A few counts support this clone. The chain employs TRBV19 and TRBJ1-1; no reliable D call. There are 16 residues in the CDR3. The germline V and J ends were trimmed by 7 bases and 4 bases, with 22 bases remaining between them. CDR1 LNHDA and CDR2 SQIVND come from the germline V gene (reference sequence). CDR3 coding DNA: TGTGCCAGTACTCCTTCTCAGGCTTATAGACGCACTGAAGCTTTCTTT. Translated: CASTPSQAYRRTEAFF.

This chain uses TRBV3-1 (or the pseudogene TRBV3-2) with TRBJ1-1, with D possibly being TRBD1 (6 bases). Trimming took 3 bases from V and 4 from J, leaving 12 bases between them. This CDR3 has 14 residues. Germline CDR1 is LGHDT and CDR2 is YNNKEL (reference sequence). The CDR3 DNA sequence: TGTGCCAGCAGCCATGGGGGGCACGGCACTGAAGCTTTCTTT. As protein: CASSHGGHGTEAFF.

The rearrangement joins TRBV27 to TRBJ2-7, with 10 positions matching TRBD1. V dropped 4 bases and J dropped 4; count of bases not matched to a gene: 7. This CDR3 contains 15 residues. Germline V CDR1 and CDR2: MNHEY, SMNVEV (reference sequence). The CDR3 region is CASSSPGQGRYEQYF. In nucleotides, the CDR3 is TGTGCCAGCAGTTCTCCGGGACAGGGGCGGTACGAGCAGTACTTC.

The V and J genes are TRBV7-9 and TRBJ1-4, with 7 nucleotides matching TRBD1. CDR1 and CDR2 from the germline V gene are SEHNR and FQNEAQ (reference sequence). V lost 4 bases, J lost 3 bases, and 5 bases stayed unmatched. CDR3 length equals 15 residues. CDR3 protein: CASSSTGWANEKLFF. The CDR3 bases are TGTGCCAGCAGCTCGACAGGGTGGGCTAATGAAAAACTGTTTTTT.